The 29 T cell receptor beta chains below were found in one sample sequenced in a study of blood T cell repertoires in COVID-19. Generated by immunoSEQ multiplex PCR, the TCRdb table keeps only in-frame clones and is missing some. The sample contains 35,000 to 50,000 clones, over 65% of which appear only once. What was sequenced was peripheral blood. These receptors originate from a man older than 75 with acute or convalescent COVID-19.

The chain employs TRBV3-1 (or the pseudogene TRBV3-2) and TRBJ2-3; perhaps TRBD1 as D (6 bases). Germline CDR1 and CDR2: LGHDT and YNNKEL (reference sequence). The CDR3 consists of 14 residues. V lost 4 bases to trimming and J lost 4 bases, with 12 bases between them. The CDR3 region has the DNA TGTGCCAGCAGCCTTGGACAGAACTCAGATACGCAGTATTTT. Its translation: CASSLGQNSDTQYF.

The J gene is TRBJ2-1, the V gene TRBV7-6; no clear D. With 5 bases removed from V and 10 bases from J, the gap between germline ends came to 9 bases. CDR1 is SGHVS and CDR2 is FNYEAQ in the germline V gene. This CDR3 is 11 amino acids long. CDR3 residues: CASSIDWEQFF. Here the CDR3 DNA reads TGTGCCAGCAGCATAGACTGGGAGCAGTTCTTC.

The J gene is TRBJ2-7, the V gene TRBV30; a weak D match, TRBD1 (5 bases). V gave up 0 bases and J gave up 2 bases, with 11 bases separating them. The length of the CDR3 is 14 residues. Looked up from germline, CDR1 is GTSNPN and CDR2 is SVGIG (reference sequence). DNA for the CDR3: TGTGCCTGGAGTGTCGGACATGGCACCTACGAGCAGTACTTC. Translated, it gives CAWSVGHGTYEQYF.

This chain's CDR3 is CASSQAQGSRSPLHF. CDR3 sequence (DNA): TGTGCCAGCAGCCAGGCACAGGGGAGTAGGTCACCCCTCCACTTT. The chain has TRBV4-2 and TRBJ1-6; 7 bases align to TRBD1. CDR3 length: 15 amino acids. Germline CDR1 reads LGHNA; CDR2 reads YNFKEQ. J was trimmed by 10 bases and V by 3 bases; bases with no gene match: 9.

The CDR3 is CASSWTSGGAPVEQFF. In DNA, the CDR3 is TGTGCCAGCAGCTGGACTAGCGGGGGAGCTCCGGTTGAGCAGTTCTTC. The chain joins TRBV7-6 to TRBJ2-1, with 13 bases fitting TRBD2. Germline V gene data show CDR1 as SGHVS and CDR2 as FNYEAQ. J gave up 9 bases and V 4 bases, and 9 bases lay outside the gene matches. This CDR3 comprises 16 residues. The entire variable domain, with the rest obtained from reference TRBV7-6 and TRBJ2-1, is as follows: GAGVSQSPRYKVTKRGQDVALRCDPISGHVSLYWYRQALGQGPEFLTYFNYEAQQDKSGLPNDRFSAERPEGSISTLTIQRTEQRDSAMYRCASSWTSGGAPVEQFFGPGTRLTVL.

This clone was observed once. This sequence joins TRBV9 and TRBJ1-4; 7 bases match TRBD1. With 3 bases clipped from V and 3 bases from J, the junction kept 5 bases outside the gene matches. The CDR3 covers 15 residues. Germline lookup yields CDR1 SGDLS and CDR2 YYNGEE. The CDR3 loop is CASSERQGSNEKLFF. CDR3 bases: TGTGCCAGCAGCGAGCGACAGGGCTCTAATGAAAAACTGTTTTTT.

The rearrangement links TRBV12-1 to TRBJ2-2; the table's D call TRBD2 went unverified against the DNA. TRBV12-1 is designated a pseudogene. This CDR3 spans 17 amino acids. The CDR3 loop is CASSSTRSGNFTGELFF. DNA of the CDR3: TGTGCCAGCAGCTCTACTAGAAGTGGGAACTTCACCGGGGAGCTGTTTTTT.

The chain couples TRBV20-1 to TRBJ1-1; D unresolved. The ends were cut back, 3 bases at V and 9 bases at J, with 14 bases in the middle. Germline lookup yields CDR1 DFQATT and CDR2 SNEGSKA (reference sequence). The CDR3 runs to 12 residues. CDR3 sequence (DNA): TGCAGTGCTAGTAAACAAACAATTAAAGCTTTCTTT. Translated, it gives CSASKQTIKAFF.

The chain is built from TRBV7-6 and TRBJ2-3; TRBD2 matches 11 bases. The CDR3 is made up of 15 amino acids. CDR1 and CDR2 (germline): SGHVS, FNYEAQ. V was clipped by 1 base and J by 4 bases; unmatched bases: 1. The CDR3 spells CASSLVSGRADTQYF. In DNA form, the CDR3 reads TGTGCCAGCAGCTTAGTTAGCGGGAGGGCAGATACGCAGTATTTT.

CDR3 protein: CASSIVAVSTDTQYF. The CDR3 region has the DNA TGTGCCAGTAGTATAGTCGCGGTAAGCACAGATACGCAGTATTTT. The chain is built from TRBV19 and TRBJ2-3; D gene ambiguous. There are 15 residues in the CDR3. The germline CDR1 and CDR2 sequences are LNHDA and SQIVND (reference sequence). The V gene lost 1 base and the J gene lost 0 bases, with 8 bases spanning the gap.

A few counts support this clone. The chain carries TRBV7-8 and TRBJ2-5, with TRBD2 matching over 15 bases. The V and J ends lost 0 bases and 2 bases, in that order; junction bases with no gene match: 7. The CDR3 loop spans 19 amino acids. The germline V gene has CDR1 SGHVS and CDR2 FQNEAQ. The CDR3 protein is CASSLAGTSGRKPQETQYF. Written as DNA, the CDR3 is TGTGCCAGCAGCTTAGCGGGGACTAGCGGGAGGAAGCCTCAAGAGACCCAGTACTTC.

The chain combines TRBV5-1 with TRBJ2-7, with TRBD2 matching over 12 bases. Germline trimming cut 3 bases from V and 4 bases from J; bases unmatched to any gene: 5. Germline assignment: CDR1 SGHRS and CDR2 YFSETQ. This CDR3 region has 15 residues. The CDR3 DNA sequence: TGCGCCAGCAGCTACGGACTAGCGGGAACTTACGAGCAGTACTTC. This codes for CASSYGLAGTYEQYF.

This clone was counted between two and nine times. CDR3 sequence: CASSPYTGQVRQYF. Here the CDR3 DNA reads TGTGCCAGCAGTCCCTACACCGGACAGGTCCGGCAGTATTTT. The V and J genes are TRBV6-6 and TRBJ2-3; 7 bases map to TRBD1. Germline V gives CDR1 MNHNY, CDR2 SVGAGI (reference sequence). J lost 11 bases, V lost 5 bases, and 13 bases had no gene match. The CDR3 is made up of 14 amino acids.

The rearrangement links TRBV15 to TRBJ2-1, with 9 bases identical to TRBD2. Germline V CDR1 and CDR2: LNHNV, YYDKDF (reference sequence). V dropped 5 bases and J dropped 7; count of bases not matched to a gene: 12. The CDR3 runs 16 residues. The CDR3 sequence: CATSLEAAGGGNEQFF. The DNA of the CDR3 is TGTGCCACCAGCCTCGAGGCAGCGGGAGGAGGGAATGAGCAGTTCTTC.

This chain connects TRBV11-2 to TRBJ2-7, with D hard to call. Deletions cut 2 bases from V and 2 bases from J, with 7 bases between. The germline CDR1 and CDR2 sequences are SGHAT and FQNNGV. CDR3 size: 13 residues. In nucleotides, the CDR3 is TGTGCCAGCAGCTTAAGAGCGACCTACGAGCAGTACTTC. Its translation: CASSLRATYEQYF. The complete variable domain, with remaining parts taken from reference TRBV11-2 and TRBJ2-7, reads EAGVAQSPRYKIIEKRQSVAFWCNPISGHATLYWYQQILGQGPKLLIQFQNNGVVDDSQLPKDRFSAERLKGVDSTLKIQPAKLEDSAVYLCASSLRATYEQYFGPGTRLTVT.

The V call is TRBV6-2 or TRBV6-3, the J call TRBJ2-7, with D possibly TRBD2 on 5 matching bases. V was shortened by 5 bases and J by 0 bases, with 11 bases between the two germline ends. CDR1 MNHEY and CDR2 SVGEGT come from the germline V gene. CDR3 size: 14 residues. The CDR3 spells CASSPRGGSYEQYF. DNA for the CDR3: TGTGCCAGCAGTCCCCGTGGAGGCTCCTACGAGCAGTACTTC.

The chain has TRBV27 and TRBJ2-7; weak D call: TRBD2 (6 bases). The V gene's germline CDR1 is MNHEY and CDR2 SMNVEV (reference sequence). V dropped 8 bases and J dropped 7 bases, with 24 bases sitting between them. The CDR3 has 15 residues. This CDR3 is CASGSSGQLSGEQYF. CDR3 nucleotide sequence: TGTGCCAGCGGCTCCAGCGGGCAACTTTCGGGGGAGCAGTACTTC.

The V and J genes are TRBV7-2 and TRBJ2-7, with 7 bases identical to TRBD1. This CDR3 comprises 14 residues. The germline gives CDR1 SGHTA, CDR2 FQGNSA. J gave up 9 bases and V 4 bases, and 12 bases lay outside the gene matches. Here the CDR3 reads CASSSTGAKAGQYF. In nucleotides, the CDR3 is TGTGCCAGCAGCTCCACAGGGGCCAAAGCAGGGCAGTACTTC.

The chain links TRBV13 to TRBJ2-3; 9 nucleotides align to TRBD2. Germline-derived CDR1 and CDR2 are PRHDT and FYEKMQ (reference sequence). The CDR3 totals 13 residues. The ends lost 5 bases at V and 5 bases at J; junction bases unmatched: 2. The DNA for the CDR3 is TGTGCCAGCAGCGAACTAGCGGGAGATACGCAGTATTTT. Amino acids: CASSELAGDTQYF.

Here the CDR3 reads CSVGASGRAGELFF. CDR3 nucleotide sequence: TGCAGCGTTGGGGCTAGCGGGAGAGCCGGGGAGCTGTTTTTT. The chain employs TRBV29-1 and TRBJ2-2; 10 bases match TRBD2. Germline CDR1 reads SQVTM; CDR2 reads ANQGSEA. The V gene end was trimmed by 4 bases and the J gene end by 6 bases; junction bases not matched to a gene: 5. This CDR3 is built from 14 residues.

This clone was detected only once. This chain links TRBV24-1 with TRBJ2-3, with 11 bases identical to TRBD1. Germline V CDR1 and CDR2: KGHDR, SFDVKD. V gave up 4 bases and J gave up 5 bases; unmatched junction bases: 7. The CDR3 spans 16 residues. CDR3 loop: CATSDLGQGAGDTQYF. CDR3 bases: TGTGCCACCAGTGACTTAGGACAGGGGGCCGGAGATACGCAGTATTTT.

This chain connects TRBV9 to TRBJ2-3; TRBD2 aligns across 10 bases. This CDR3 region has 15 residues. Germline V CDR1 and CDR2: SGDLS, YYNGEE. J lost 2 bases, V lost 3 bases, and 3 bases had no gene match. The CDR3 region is CASSGTSGITDTQYF. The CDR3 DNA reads TGTGCCAGCAGCGGGACTAGCGGCATCACAGATACGCAGTATTTT.

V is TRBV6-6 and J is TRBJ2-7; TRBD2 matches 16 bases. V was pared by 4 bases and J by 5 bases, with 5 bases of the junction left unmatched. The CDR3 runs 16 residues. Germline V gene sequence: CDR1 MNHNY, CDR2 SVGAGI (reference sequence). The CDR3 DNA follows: TGTGCCAGCAGTTCGGGACTAGCGGGAGGGCAAAACGAGCAGTACTTC. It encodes CASSSGLAGGQNEQYF.

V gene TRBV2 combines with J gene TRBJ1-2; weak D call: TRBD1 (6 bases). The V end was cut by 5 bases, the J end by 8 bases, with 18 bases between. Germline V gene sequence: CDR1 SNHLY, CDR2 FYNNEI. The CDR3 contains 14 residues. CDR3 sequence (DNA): TGTGCCAGCAGTTTGAACAGGGAATCAGGCGGCTACACCTTC. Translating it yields CASSLNRESGGYTF.

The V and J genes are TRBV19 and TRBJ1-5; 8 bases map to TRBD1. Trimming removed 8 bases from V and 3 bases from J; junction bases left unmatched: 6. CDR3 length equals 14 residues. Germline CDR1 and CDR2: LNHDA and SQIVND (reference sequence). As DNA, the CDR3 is TGTGCCAGTGACAGGGGTCTTCTCAATCAGCCCCAGCATTTT. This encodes CASDRGLLNQPQHF.

The CDR3 reads CSASSPSGRRTHEQYF. The CDR3 DNA follows: TGCAGTGCTAGTTCCCCGTCAGGGCGGCGGACCCACGAGCAGTACTTC. The chain joins TRBV20-1 to TRBJ2-7; D perhaps matches TRBD1 (5 bases). V lost 3 bases and J lost 5, with 23 bases in between. CDR1 is DFQATT and CDR2 is SNEGSKA in the germline V gene (reference sequence). CDR3 length: 16 residues.

CDR3 bases: TGTGCCTGGAGTAGGGACAGAGATGATGGCTACACCTTC. Translating it yields CAWSRDRDDGYTF. This chain joins TRBV30 and TRBJ1-2; TRBD1 matches 7 bases. Germline V lookup: CDR1 GTSNPN, CDR2 SVGIG (reference sequence). CDR3 length: 13 amino acids. Unmatched junction bases numbered 6, after V lost 2 bases and J lost 6 bases.

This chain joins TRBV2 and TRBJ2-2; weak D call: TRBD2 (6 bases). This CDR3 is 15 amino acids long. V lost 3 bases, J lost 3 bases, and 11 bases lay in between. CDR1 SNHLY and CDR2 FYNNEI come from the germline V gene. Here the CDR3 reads CASSERLDDTGELFF. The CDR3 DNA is TGTGCCAGCAGTGAGCGACTAGATGACACCGGGGAGCTGTTTTTT. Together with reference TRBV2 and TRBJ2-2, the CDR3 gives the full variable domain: EPEVTQTPSHQVTQMGQEVILRCVPISNHLYFYWYRQILGQKVEFLVSFYNNEISEKSEIFDDQFSVERPDGSNFTLKIRSTKLEDSAMYFCASSERLDDTGELFFGEGSRLTVL.

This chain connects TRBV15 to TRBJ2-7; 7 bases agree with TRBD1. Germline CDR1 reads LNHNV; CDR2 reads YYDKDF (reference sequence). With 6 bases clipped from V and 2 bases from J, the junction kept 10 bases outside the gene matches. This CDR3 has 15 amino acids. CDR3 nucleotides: TGTGCCACCAGTCAGCCGGACAGGCCCCCCTACGAGCAGTACTTC. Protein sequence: CATSQPDRPPYEQYF.